A selection of T cell receptor beta chains follows, all from one sample in a study of blood T cell repertoires in COVID-19. Generated by immunoSEQ multiplex PCR, the TCRdb table keeps only in-frame clones and is missing some. This table has about 170,000 clones, about 88% appearing once. Sample: peripheral blood. The receptor set was obtained from a man aged 45 to 65 who had recovered from COVID-19. Both conserved end residues are part of each CDR3. D genes are given only for firm matches. Some rows mark clone size as missing; the rest say once, few, many or name a class of expanded clone.

j_call	clone_size	v_call	d_call	cdr3_nt	cdr3_aa
TRBJ2-2	-	TRBV24-1	-	TGTGCCACCAGTGATTTGCGGTTGGGGGACACAAACACCGGGGAGCTGTTTTTT	CATSDLRLGDTNTGELFF
TRBJ2-1	-	TRBV20-1	-	TGCAGTGCTAGTCGAGACAGACGCTCCTACAATGAGCAGTTCTTC	CSASRDRRSYNEQFF
TRBJ1-1	-	TRBV10-3	-	TGTGCCATCAGTGACACAGGGCGGAACACTGAAGCTTTCTTT	CAISDTGRNTEAFF
TRBJ2-3	-	TRBV7-2	-	TGTGCCAGCAGCTTAGTGGTGACTCCCACAGATACGCAGTATTTT	CASSLVVTPTDTQYF
TRBJ2-3	-	TRBV13	-	TGTGCCAGCAGCTTTCCGGTCGGAGGGGCAGATACGCAGTATTTT	CASSFPVGGADTQYF
TRBJ1-2	-	TRBV29-1	-	TGCAGCGTTGAAGGTACCCCCTATCGTGGCTACACCTTC	CSVEGTPYRGYTF
TRBJ2-5	once	TRBV7-8	TRBD1	TGTGCCAGCAGCGCCGACAGGGGGCAAGGGGAGACCCAGTACTTC	CASSADRGQGETQYF
TRBJ1-6	-	TRBV5-4	-	TGTGCCAGCAGCTTGGTGGGAGGGGGGGATAATTCACCCCTCCACTTT	CASSLVGGGDNSPLHF
TRBJ1-6	-	TRBV4-3	-	TGCGCCAGCAGCCAAAGTAGTACAGGACAGAATAATTCACCCCTCCACTTT	CASSQSSTGQNNSPLHF
TRBJ1-2	-	TRBV5-1	-	TGCGCCAGCAGCCCCGAAGGGGCAAATGGCTACACCTTC	CASSPEGANGYTF
TRBJ1-6	-	TRBV3-1/TRBV3-2	TRBD1	TGTGCCAGCAGCCAAGGGGACAGGAAATCACCCCTCCACTTT	CASSQGDRKSPLHF
TRBJ1-2	-	TRBV19	TRBD1	TGTGCCAGTAGTATTGGGACAGGCCCTTCAGCCTTC	CASSIGTGPSAF
TRBJ2-5	-	TRBV7-7	-	TGTGCCAGCAGCTTAGACGGTGGGAGAGGAGAGACCCAGTACTTC	CASSLDGGRGETQYF
TRBJ2-7	-	TRBV7-2	TRBD1	TGTGCCAGCAGCTTAGTCGAGACAGGGGTAAGCGAGCAGTACTTC	CASSLVETGVSEQYF
TRBJ2-2	-	TRBV9	-	TGTGCCAGCAGCGTAGCTAGCCCCATGACGTACACCGGGGAGCTGTTTTTT	CASSVASPMTYTGELFF
TRBJ1-1	-	TRBV6-5	TRBD1	TGTGCCAGCAGCCCCGACAGGGGAGTCACTGAAGCTTTCTTT	CASSPDRGVTEAFF
TRBJ2-5	-	TRBV2	-	TGTGCCAGCAGACTACAGGGATTGGGCCAAGAGACCCAGTACTTC	CASRLQGLGQETQYF
TRBJ1-1	-	TRBV7-2	TRBD1	TGTGCCAGCAGCACCCGACAGGGGGAGGGCACTGAAGCTTTCTTT	CASSTRQGEGTEAFF
TRBJ1-5	-	TRBV6-4	-	TGTGCCAGCAGTGACAAGAAGAGCAGGTGGATTAATCAGCCCCAGCATTTT	CASSDKKSRWINQPQHF
TRBJ1-2	-	TRBV5-4	TRBD1	TGTGCCAGCAGCCGGACAGGGATGTTTTATGGCTACACCTTC	CASSRTGMFYGYTF
TRBJ2-1	-	TRBV6-2/TRBV6-3	-	TGTGCCAGCAGTTACGATGGGGCCCTCGGTGAGCAGTTCTTC	CASSYDGALGEQFF
TRBJ2-5	-	TRBV29-1	-	TGCAGCGTTGTCGGGGGTGAGGAGACCCAGTACTTC	CSVVGGEETQYF
TRBJ1-2	few	TRBV6-5	-	TGTGCCAGCAGCTATTCCGAACAGGGCTACTATGGCTACACCTTC	CASSYSEQGYYGYTF
TRBJ1-1	-	TRBV2	-	TGTGCCAGCAGGTGGCGCAGGCCGGACTTGAACACTGAAGCTTTCTTT	CASRWRRPDLNTEAFF
TRBJ1-1	-	TRBV5-1	-	TGCGCCAGCAGCCTCCGACAGCAAGGGATGAACACTGAAGCTTTCTTT	CASSLRQQGMNTEAFF
TRBJ1-1	-	TRBV6-2/TRBV6-3	TRBD1	TGTGCCAGCAGTTCCCCACACCGTACAGGGGCCACTGAAGCTTTCTTT	CASSSPHRTGATEAFF
TRBJ2-3	-	TRBV10-1	TRBD2	TGCGCCAGCAGTGAATATTTGGTTTGGCTAGCGGGAGACTCTGGCACAGATACGCAGTATTTT	CASSEYLVWLAGDSGTDTQYF
TRBJ2-7	-	TRBV9	-	TGTGCCAGCAGCGTAGGAGTCCTATCGACCTACGAGCAGTACTTC	CASSVGVLSTYEQYF
TRBJ2-7	-	TRBV5-1	TRBD1	TGCGCCAGCAGCTCCGGACAGGGTGGGCCCTACGAGCAGTACTTC	CASSSGQGGPYEQYF
TRBJ1-2	-	TRBV6-6	-	TGTGCCAGCCTCGACAGCCCTCGAGGCTATGGCTACACCTTC	CASLDSPRGYGYTF
TRBJ2-3	-	TRBV7-3	TRBD2	TGTGCCAGCAGCTCGAGCGGGGGGGTAGGCACAGATACGCAGTATTTT	CASSSSGGVGTDTQYF
TRBJ1-4	-	TRBV2	-	TGTGCCAGCAGTGACAGGGGCGCAACTAATGAAAAACTGTTTTTT	CASSDRGATNEKLFF
TRBJ2-3	-	TRBV19	TRBD2	TGTGCCAGTAGTACAGGCCCGGGGTCTAGCGGGAATATTGATACGCAGTATTTT	CASSTGPGSSGNIDTQYF
TRBJ1-5	once	TRBV19	TRBD1	TGTGCCAGTAGTATAAAGCCGGGACAGGGTGTTCAGCCCCAGCATTTT	CASSIKPGQGVQPQHF
TRBJ2-5	-	TRBV5-3	-	TGTGCCAGAAGCTTGGCCTGGCTCCAAGAGACCCAGTACTTC	CARSLAWLQETQYF
TRBJ1-3	-	TRBV11-2	-	TGTGCCAGCAGCGTCTCAGGCAGCTCTGGAAACACCATATATTTT	CASSVSGSSGNTIYF
TRBJ2-3	-	TRBV20-1	TRBD1	TGCAGTGCTAGTGCACAGGGGCGTACAGATACGCAGTATTTT	CSASAQGRTDTQYF
TRBJ2-5	-	TRBV24-1	TRBD1	TGTGCCACCAGTGATACGGGACAGGGTGAGACCCAGTACTTC	CATSDTGQGETQYF
TRBJ1-6	-	TRBV7-2	-	TGTGCCAGCAGCTTAGGAGTTAGGAGAGCCCCAAATTCACCCCTCCACTTT	CASSLGVRRAPNSPLHF
TRBJ1-1	-	TRBV5-1	TRBD1	TGCGCCAGCAGCGCCTCAGCGGGGACAGGGGGCACTGAAGCTTTCTTT	CASSASAGTGGTEAFF
TRBJ2-7	-	TRBV6-6	TRBD2	TGTGCCAGCAGTTACTTGGCGGGAGACTACGAGCAGTACTTC	CASSYLAGDYEQYF
TRBJ1-4	-	TRBV29-1	TRBD1	TGCAGCGTTGAAGATTACAGGGGGAAACTGTTTTTT	CSVEDYRGKLFF
TRBJ2-4	once	TRBV11-2	TRBD1	TGTGCCAGCAGCTTAGGGGGACAGGGGGCAAACATTCAGTACTTC	CASSLGGQGANIQYF
TRBJ1-5	-	TRBV24-1	-	TGTGCCACTAGTAGGGGCGGCAATCAGCCCCAGCATTTT	CATSRGGNQPQHF
TRBJ2-3	-	TRBV10-3	TRBD2	TGTGCCATCAGCGTGATTAGCGGGAGTTCGACAGATACGCAGTATTTT	CAISVISGSSTDTQYF
TRBJ2-7	-	TRBV21-1	-	TGTGCCAGCAGCAAAGTTCAGAGGGTGCCTTTCTACGAGCAGTACTTC	CASSKVQRVPFYEQYF
TRBJ1-2	-	TRBV28	-	TGTGCCAGCAGTACCGCCGGGGGGCAGGGTGGCTACACCTTC	CASSTAGGQGGYTF
TRBJ2-1	-	TRBV7-2	-	TGTGCCTCCGAGGGGGAATACAATGAGCAGTTCTTC	CASEGEYNEQFF
TRBJ1-5	-	TRBV19	-	TGTGCCAGTAGCCAGACAAGAGTTAGCAATCAGCCCCAGCATTTT	CASSQTRVSNQPQHF
TRBJ1-1	once	TRBV15	-	TGTGCCACCAGCAGGAGGCAGACGAACACTGAAGCTTTCTTT	CATSRRQTNTEAFF
TRBJ2-7	-	TRBV6-1	TRBD2	TGTGCCAGCAGTGCCTTACCCGGGACTAGCGGGATCGACGAGCAGTACTTC	CASSALPGTSGIDEQYF
TRBJ1-6	-	TRBV10-1	TRBD1	TGCGCCAGCAGCGCGACAGGGGCAGGGGGAAATTCACCCCTCCACTTT	CASSATGAGGNSPLHF
TRBJ2-7	-	TRBV4-1	TRBD1	TGCGCCAGCAGCCAAGCCCCGACAGGGGGCTACGAGCAGTACTTC	CASSQAPTGGYEQYF
TRBJ2-7	-	TRBV2	TRBD1	TGTGCCAGCACCAGGGACAGGGGGTACGAGCAGTACTTC	CASTRDRGYEQYF
TRBJ2-3	-	TRBV6-6	TRBD1	TGTGCCAGCAGTTTCGGGACAGGGGTAACAGATACGCAGTATTTT	CASSFGTGVTDTQYF
TRBJ1-6	-	TRBV4-3	-	TGCGCCAGCAGCCAAGATGCTGGCACCGCCGCCAGGAATTCACCCCTCCACTTT	CASSQDAGTAARNSPLHF
TRBJ2-3	-	TRBV29-1	-	TGCAGCGTTGAAGGCGGATTCCAGGGCCTCCCAAGCACAGATACGCAGTATTTT	CSVEGGFQGLPSTDTQYF
TRBJ1-1	-	TRBV11-2	TRBD1	TGTGCCAGCAGCTGGGCTGACAGGGTGAACACTGAAGCTTTCTTT	CASSWADRVNTEAFF
TRBJ2-7	many	TRBV5-8	-	TGTGCCAGCAGCTTGTCGGAGGGTTACGAGCAGTACTTC	CASSLSEGYEQYF